The clone carrying this T cell receptor (beta chain) was counted only a few times. Its cognate antigen is unknown. The record originates from a study of blood T cells in healthy people across ages. Study findings and constraints: Versus aged donors, long-lived donors had higher diversity and more naive CD4+ cells. The lack of PBMC sorting stopped any conclusive naive versus antigen-experienced comparison.

Sample-barcoded 5' priming and a J-beta primer mix drove a second PCR of 7 to 11 cycles. TCRdb fed the 5' RACE reads into MiXCR, producing one record per CDR3 protein. The repertoire includes about a million distinct CDR3 sequences, approximately 38% of them detected once, and roughly 14% sits in the top ten. The CDR3 length is 12 residues. The V gene's germline CDR1 is SGHRS and CDR2 YFSETQ. Trimming removed 6 bases from V and 8 bases from J; junction bases left unmatched: 5. The material sequenced was blood. The rearrangement uses TRBV5-1 and TRBJ2-1, with 7 bases aligning to TRBD1. This TCR was sampled from a man aged 18 to 30 in good health. CDR3 residues: CASNLQGHEQFF. The CDR3 DNA sequence: TGCGCCAGCAACTTACAGGGGCATGAGCAGTTCTTC. The variable domain in full, with the rest retrieved from reference TRBV5-1 and TRBJ2-1, is KAGVTQTPRYLIKTRGQQVTLSCSPISGHRSVSWYQQTPGQGLQFLFEYFSETQRNKGNFPGRFSGRQFSNSRSEMNVSTLELGDSALYLCASNLQGHEQFFGPGTRLTVL.